These 25 T cell receptor beta chains were sequenced from one sample in a study of blood T cell repertoires in COVID-19. Sequencing used immunoSEQ multiplex PCR; TCRdb keeps in-frame clones, though not all of them. The data show approximately 200,000 clones, about 86% seen once. The sequencing sample was made of peripheral blood. The receptors stem from a man in his sixties who had recovered from COVID-19.

The chain links TRBV29-1 to TRBJ2-7; the D gene is possibly TRBD2 (6 bases). The CDR3 has 12 amino acids. From germline, CDR1 is SQVTM and CDR2 ANQGSEA. V lost 7 bases, J lost 6 bases, and 16 bases lay in between. CDR3 DNA: TGCAGCGGCGGGGCAGGGAGCTTCGAGCAGTACTTC. As protein: CSGGAGSFEQYF.

The DNA of the CDR3 is TGTGCCAGCACCCCTAGCACAGATACGCAGTATTTT. Translated: CASTPSTDTQYF. This chain joins TRBV12-3 or TRBV12-4 and TRBJ2-3; D is unresolved. Trimming stripped 7 bases from V and 0 bases from J, with 5 bases between. The CDR3 spans 12 residues.

The chain carries TRBV6-5 and TRBJ2-1, with 9 positions matching TRBD1. J was trimmed by 3 bases and V by 10 bases; bases with no gene match: 7. CDR3 length: 14 amino acids. Germline CDR1 is MNHEY and CDR2 is SVGAGI. The CDR3 protein is CATGGTGNYNEQFF. The CDR3 nucleotides read TGTGCCACCGGTGGGACAGGGAACTACAATGAGCAGTTCTTC.

V and J are TRBV1 and TRBJ2-1; the table's D call, TRBD2, was not checked against the DNA. TRBV1 is labeled a pseudogene. The CDR3 loop spans 16 amino acids. The CDR3 region is CTSSQSGTSNSNEQFF. Written as DNA, the CDR3 is TGCACCAGCAGCCAGTCCGGGACTAGCAATTCTAATGAGCAGTTCTTC.

The chain uses TRBV5-6 and TRBJ1-6, with TRBD1 as a possible D gene (6 bases). Germline lookup yields CDR1 SGHDT and CDR2 YYEEEE. CDR3 length: 16 amino acids. Trimming stripped 4 bases from V and 5 bases from J, with 16 bases between. This CDR3 is CASSGIQGGDNSPLHF. The CDR3 DNA reads TGTGCCAGCAGCGGAATACAGGGAGGGGATAATTCACCCCTCCACTTT.

This sequence joins TRBV28 and TRBJ2-3; perhaps TRBD1 as D (6 bases). Germline values: CDR1 MDHEN, CDR2 SYDVKM. The CDR3 extends over 13 amino acids. V was cut by 5 bases and J by 9 bases, with 15 bases left in between. The CDR3 region has the DNA TGTGCCAGCAGTACCCCAGCAGGGGACACGCAGTATTTT. It encodes CASSTPAGDTQYF.

V usage is TRBV19 and J usage is TRBJ1-2; 7 nucleotides line up with TRBD1. The CDR3 is 17 residues long. Germline CDR1 and CDR2: LNHDA and SQIVND (reference sequence). V dropped 7 bases and J dropped 0; count of bases not matched to a gene: 14. In DNA, the CDR3 is TGTGCCAGTAAAACCTGGACAGGCTGGGACGCTAACTATGGCTACACCTTC. It translates to CASKTWTGWDANYGYTF.

The chain employs TRBV3-1 (or the pseudogene TRBV3-2) and TRBJ1-1; 7 bases agree with TRBD1. V shed 3 bases, J shed 9 bases, and the junction held 13 bases outside the gene matches. The CDR3 contains 15 residues. The germline V gene encodes CDR1 LGHDT and CDR2 YNNKEL (reference sequence). CDR3 DNA: TGTGCCAGCAGCCACGACTTCGGGACAGACGGGAAAGCTTTCTTT. Translation: CASSHDFGTDGKAFF.

The chain has TRBV18 and TRBJ2-1; D possibly corresponds to TRBD1 (5 bases). The CDR3 runs to 15 residues. CDR1 and CDR2 (germline): KGHSH, LQKENI. The V and J ends lost 4 bases and 0 bases respectively, with 10 bases between them. CDR3 sequence: CASSLDSSSYNEQFF. The CDR3 DNA is TGTGCCAGCTCACTCGACAGTAGCTCCTACAATGAGCAGTTCTTC.

The chain combines TRBV6-5 with TRBJ1-4; D is unresolved. V was cut by 0 bases and J by 4 bases, with 9 bases left in between. CDR1 and CDR2 from the germline V gene are MNHEY and SVGAGI. CDR3 length: 15 amino acids. The CDR3 reads CASSYSPWSNEKLFF. In DNA, the CDR3 is TGTGCCAGCAGTTACTCGCCCTGGAGTAATGAAAAACTGTTTTTT.

V is TRBV11-1 and J is TRBJ2-2, with no clear D. Germline loops: CDR1 SGHAT, CDR2 FQDESV (reference sequence). The ends were cut back, 2 bases at V and 2 bases at J, with 3 bases in the middle. This CDR3 spans 13 amino acids. The CDR3 spells CASSLYNTGELFF. CDR3 in DNA: TGTGCCAGCAGCTTATATAACACCGGGGAGCTGTTTTTT.

The chain uses TRBV28 and TRBJ2-3, with 8 bases lining up with TRBD2. CDR3 length: 18 amino acids. Germline assignment: CDR1 MDHEN and CDR2 SYDVKM. The V gene end was trimmed by 7 bases and the J gene end by 2 bases; junction bases not matched to a gene: 17. The CDR3 reads CASKLDGLARSNTDTQYF. CDR3 coding DNA: TGTGCCAGCAAACTTGATGGACTAGCCCGGAGCAACACAGATACGCAGTATTTT.

This chain links TRBV5-1 with TRBJ1-6, with 7 bases that match TRBD1. J gave up 8 bases and V 0 bases, and 11 bases lay outside the gene matches. The CDR3 covers 17 residues. The germline CDR1 and CDR2 sequences are SGHRS and YFSETQ. The CDR3 DNA sequence: TGCGCCAGCAGCTTGGCCAAGTTTCGGCAGGGGGATTCACCCCTCCACTTT. It codes for CASSLAKFRQGDSPLHF.

The chain links TRBV18 to TRBJ1-1, with 9 bases lining up with TRBD1. The J segment lost 1 base and the V segment lost 0 bases, leaving 6 bases of the junction unmatched. Per germline, CDR1 KGHSH and CDR2 LQKENI. CDR3 length equals 17 residues. CDR3 DNA sequence: TGTGCCAGCTCACCACCGAACCGGGGACAGGGGAACACTGAAGCTTTCTTT. Encoded protein: CASSPPNRGQGNTEAFF.

The count of this clone is one. V usage is TRBV6-6 and J usage is TRBJ2-5, with a tentative D call TRBD1 (6 bases). Germline V gene sequence: CDR1 MNHNY, CDR2 SVGAGI (reference sequence). With 5 bases removed from V and 0 bases from J, the gap between germline ends came to 13 bases. The CDR3 sequence is 15 residues long. The CDR3 region has the DNA TGTGCCAGCAGTGATCTTACAGGGTACCAAGAGACCCAGTACTTC. It specifies CASSDLTGYQETQYF.

CDR3: CASSPHRGENEQFF. CDR3 in DNA: TGTGCCAGCAGCCCACACAGGGGGGAGAATGAGCAGTTCTTC. The chain recombines TRBV7-2 with TRBJ2-1; TRBD1 matches at 8 bases. The CDR3 length is 14 residues. Germline values: CDR1 SGHTA, CDR2 FQGNSA. V lost 5 bases and J lost 7; bases outside the gene matches: 7.

This sequence joins TRBV28 and TRBJ1-1; no clear D gene. CDR1 is MDHEN, CDR2 SYDVKM, per germline. This CDR3 has 13 residues. Between the trimmed V and J ends, which lost 6 bases and 1 base, there was a span of 9 bases. The DNA for the CDR3 is TGTGCCAGCAGAGTTCACAGGAACACTGAAGCTTTCTTT. This gives the protein CASRVHRNTEAFF.

This chain joins TRBV5-6 and TRBJ2-7; D is perhaps TRBD2 (5 bases). V lost 6 bases and J 6 bases, leaving 16 bases between the germline ends. Looked up from germline, CDR1 is SGHDT and CDR2 is YYEEEE. The length of the CDR3 is 13 residues. CDR3 nucleotides: TGTGCCAGCACTCCCCGGGGTTATGGCGAGCAGTACTTC. It codes for CASTPRGYGEQYF.

The genes are TRBV6-6 and TRBJ1-3, with unresolved D. CDR3 length: 16 residues. The germline gives CDR1 MNHNY, CDR2 SVGAGI (reference sequence). V was pared by 7 bases and J by 2 bases, with 18 bases between. The CDR3 loop reads CASTSYHLGPGNTIYF. For the CDR3, the DNA is TGTGCCAGCACCTCTTACCATTTGGGCCCTGGAAACACCATATATTTT.

The rearrangement joins TRBV10-1 to TRBJ2-3, with D perhaps matching TRBD1 (5 bases). The germline CDR1 and CDR2 sequences are WNHNN and SYGVQD (reference sequence). The CDR3 loop spans 17 amino acids. V was trimmed by 0 bases and J by 0 bases, leaving 13 bases between them. The CDR3 region is CASSESGARPSTDTQYF. The CDR3 DNA reads TGCGCCAGCAGTGAGTCTGGGGCGCGCCCTAGCACAGATACGCAGTATTTT.

The chain recombines TRBV30 with TRBJ2-7; 12 bases agree with TRBD2. Germline CDR1 and CDR2: GTSNPN and SVGIG (reference sequence). J lost 5 bases, V lost 1 base, and 9 bases had no gene match. The CDR3 extends over 16 amino acids. CDR3 coding DNA: TGTGCCTGGAGTGGACTAGCGGGAGACGGTGGGAACGAGCAGTACTTC. As protein: CAWSGLAGDGGNEQYF. The full variable domain, with the rest looked up from reference TRBV30 and TRBJ2-7, is SQTIHQWPATLVQPVGSPLSLECTVEGTSNPNLYWYRQAAGRGLQLLFYSVGIGQISSEVPQNLSASRPQDRQFILSSKKLLLSDSGFYLCAWSGLAGDGGNEQYFGPGTRLTVT.

The V and J genes are TRBV19 and TRBJ2-1, with no clear D. The germline V gene encodes CDR1 LNHDA and CDR2 SQIVND (reference sequence). With 1 base removed from V and 2 bases from J, the gap between germline ends came to 9 bases. The CDR3 totals 15 residues. The CDR3 sequence is CASSIGGYTYNEQFF. The DNA of the CDR3 is TGTGCCAGTAGTATAGGAGGCTACACCTACAATGAGCAGTTCTTC.

The chain has TRBV7-2 and TRBJ1-5; D remains unclear. CDR3 size: 16 residues. Germline V gives CDR1 SGHTA, CDR2 FQGNSA. V was clipped by 5 bases and J by 1 base, with 15 bases between them. The chain's CDR3 is CASSARSGKSNQPQHF. The CDR3, as DNA: TGTGCCAGCAGCGCCCGGTCGGGGAAGAGCAATCAGCCCCAGCATTTT.

The CDR3 DNA reads as TGCGCCAGCAGCCAAGAAGGTTCAGCGGCTAGCGAACTAGCCAAAAACATTCAGTACTTC. This codes for CASSQEGSAASELAKNIQYF. The genes are TRBV4-3 and TRBJ2-4, with TRBD2 as a possible D gene (6 bases). The V gene's germline CDR1 is LGHNA and CDR2 YSLEER. The CDR3 is made up of 20 amino acids. The germline V and J ends were trimmed by 0 bases and 0 bases, with 21 bases remaining between them.

The CDR3 DNA reads as TGTGCCAGCAGCGTAGGCGATGAGCAGTTCTTC. Translation: CASSVGDEQFF. The V call is TRBV9, the J call TRBJ2-1; D unclear. CDR1 SGDLS and CDR2 YYNGEE come from the germline V gene. Trimming shortened V by 0 bases and J by 8 bases, and 3 bases separated the two germline ends. CDR3 length: 11 amino acids.